These 9 T cell receptor beta chains came from one sample sequenced in a study of T cell responses to AZD1222 COVID-19 vaccine (dated by TCRdb to the early 2020s). The library was prepared using the immunoSEQ multiplex PCR assay. TCRdb took over this immuneACCESS table, retaining in-frame rearrangements with V and J assigned. Such tables are incomplete; in checked studies, under half of the missing clones stem from an unresolved V gene, and the remainder is unexplained. This sample gives approximately 150,000 clones in total; around 90% of them show up just once. Around 1.3% of the sample lies in the top ten. The intended sense of this specimen's time point label: baseline before first vaccination. The material was peripheral blood, obtained on day 0 of AZD1222 vaccination. All receptors derive from an adult in good health.

The chain carries TRBV19 and TRBJ1-2, with 7 bases matching TRBD1. The V gene end was trimmed by 6 bases and the J gene end by 2 bases; junction bases not matched to a gene: 15. This CDR3 is built from 17 residues. In germline, CDR1 is LNHDA, CDR2 SQIVND (reference sequence). CDR3 sequence (DNA): TGTGCCAGTAGCCGTTTGAGGAAACAGGGGTCAAACTATGGCTACACCTTC. The encoded protein is CASSRLRKQGSNYGYTF. Drawing the rest from reference TRBV19 and TRBJ1-2, the complete variable domain is DGGITQSPKYLFRKEGQNVTLSCEQNLNHDAMYWYRQDPGQGLRLIYYSQIVNDFQKGDIAEGYSVSREKKESFPLTVTSAQKNPTAFYLCASSRLRKQGSNYGYTFGSGTRLTVV.

In its sample, this clone was seen once. The rearrangement joins TRBV25-1 to TRBJ1-1; D is unresolved. Germline V gives CDR1 MGHDK, CDR2 SYGVNS. This CDR3 has 13 amino acids. Trimming stripped 6 bases from V and 0 bases from J, with 8 bases between. The CDR3 sequence: CASRGAMNTEAFF. The DNA of the CDR3 is TGTGCCAGCAGAGGAGCCATGAACACTGAAGCTTTCTTT. The full variable domain, its missing parts supplied by reference TRBV25-1 and TRBJ1-1, is EADIYQTPRYLVIGTGKKITLECSQTMGHDKMYWYQQDPGMELHLIHYSYGVNSTEKGDLSSESTVSRIRTEHFPLTLESARPSHTSQYLCASRGAMNTEAFFGQGTRLTVV.

The chain is built from TRBV29-1 and TRBJ2-1; 9 nucleotides align to TRBD2. The CDR3 is 14 residues long. CDR1 is SQVTM, CDR2 ANQGSEA, per germline. Trimming took 7 bases from V and 7 from J; bases not matched to a gene: 11. Written as DNA, the CDR3 is TGCAGCGGGAAAAGCGGGGGGCCGCGTAATGAGCAGTTCTTC. As protein: CSGKSGGPRNEQFF.

The V and J genes are TRBV18 and TRBJ1-5; D may be TRBD1 (5 bases). This CDR3 comprises 15 residues. The germline CDR1 and CDR2 sequences are KGHSH and LQKENI. Trimming pared 3 bases from V and 1 base from J, leaving 10 bases between. The DNA of the CDR3 is TGTGCCAGCTCACCCGGCGGGGGGAGCAATCAGCCCCAGCATTTT. Its translation is CASSPGGGSNQPQHF. Full variable domain (rest looked up from reference TRBV18 and TRBJ1-5): NAGVMQNPRHLVRRRGQEARLRCSPMKGHSHVYWYRQLPEEGLKFMVYLQKENIIDESGMPKERFSAEFPKEGPSILRIQQVVRGDSAAYFCASSPGGGSNQPQHFGDGTRLSIL.

The J gene is TRBJ1-1, the V gene TRBV6-1; 9 bases are shared with TRBD1. This CDR3 is 15 amino acids long. The V and J ends lost 3 bases and 0 bases, in that order; junction bases with no gene match: 2. Germline assignment: CDR1 MNHNS and CDR2 SASEGT. This CDR3 reads CASSDRQGVNTEAFF. Written as DNA, the CDR3 is TGTGCCAGCAGTGACCGACAGGGGGTGAACACTGAAGCTTTCTTT.

This clone was seen a single time. The chain has TRBV28 and TRBJ2-5; D is ambiguous. This CDR3 spans 15 amino acids. V lost 5 bases and J lost 5, with 18 bases in between. CDR1 and CDR2 from the germline V gene are MDHEN and SYDVKM. Written as DNA, the CDR3 is TGTGCCAGCAGTACCTCTAAAGACCCGAGGGAGACCCAGTACTTC. Translation: CASSTSKDPRETQYF.

This clone was detected once. The V and J genes are TRBV5-1 and TRBJ2-1; TRBD1 agrees at 12 bases. CDR1 and CDR2 from the germline V gene are SGHRS and YFSETQ. The CDR3 runs to 16 residues. The V segment lost 1 base and the J segment 7 bases; nucleotides outside the gene matches: 6. The CDR3 sequence: CASSLIGGQGANEQFF. DNA of the CDR3: TGCGCCAGCAGCTTGATAGGGGGACAGGGGGCAAATGAGCAGTTCTTC.

In its sample, this clone was seen once. This chain joins TRBV28 and TRBJ1-5, with 7 positions matching TRBD1. V lost 4 bases, J lost 2 bases, and 8 bases stayed unmatched. This CDR3 region has 16 residues. CDR1 is MDHEN and CDR2 is SYDVKM in the germline V gene. As DNA, the CDR3 is TGTGCCAGCAGTTCACCGAACAGGGGAGGCAATCAGCCCCAGCATTTT. Its translation: CASSSPNRGGNQPQHF.

The V and J genes are TRBV28 and TRBJ2-7; TRBD1 matches at 9 bases. This CDR3 comprises 14 residues. The junction had 9 bases not matched to a gene; V was cut back by 7 bases and J by 5 bases. Germline CDR1 is MDHEN and CDR2 is SYDVKM. The CDR3 nucleotides are TGTGCCAGCAAGCCGGGACAGGGTTTCAACGAGCAGTACTTC. Protein product: CASKPGQGFNEQYF.